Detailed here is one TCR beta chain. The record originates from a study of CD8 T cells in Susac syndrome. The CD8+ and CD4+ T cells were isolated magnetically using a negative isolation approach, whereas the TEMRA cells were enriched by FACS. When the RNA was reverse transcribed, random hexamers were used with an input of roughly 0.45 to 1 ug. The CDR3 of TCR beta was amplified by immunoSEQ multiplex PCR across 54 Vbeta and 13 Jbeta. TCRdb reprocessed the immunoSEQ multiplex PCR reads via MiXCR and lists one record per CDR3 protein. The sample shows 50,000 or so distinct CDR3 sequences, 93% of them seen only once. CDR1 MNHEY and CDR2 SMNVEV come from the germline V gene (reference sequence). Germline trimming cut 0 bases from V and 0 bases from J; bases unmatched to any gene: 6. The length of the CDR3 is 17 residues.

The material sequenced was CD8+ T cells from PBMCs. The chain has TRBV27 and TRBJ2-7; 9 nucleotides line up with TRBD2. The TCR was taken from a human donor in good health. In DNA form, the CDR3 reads TGTGCCAGCAGTTTATCGCGGGGGGGTCTATCCTCCTACGAGCAGTACTTC. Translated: CASSLSRGGLSSYEQYF.